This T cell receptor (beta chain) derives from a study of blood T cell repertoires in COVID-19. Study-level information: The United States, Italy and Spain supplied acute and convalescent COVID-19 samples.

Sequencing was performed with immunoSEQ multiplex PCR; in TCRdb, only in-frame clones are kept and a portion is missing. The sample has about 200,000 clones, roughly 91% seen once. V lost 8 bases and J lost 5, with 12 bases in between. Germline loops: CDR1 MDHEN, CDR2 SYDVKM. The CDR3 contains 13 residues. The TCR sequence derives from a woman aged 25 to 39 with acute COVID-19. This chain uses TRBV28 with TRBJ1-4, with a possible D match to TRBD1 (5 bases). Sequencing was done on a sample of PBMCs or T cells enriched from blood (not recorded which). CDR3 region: CASGKGRNEKLFF. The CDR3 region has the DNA TGTGCCAGCGGGAAGGGGCGGAATGAAAAACTGTTTTTT.